The 16 T cell receptor beta chains in this list originate from one sample, sequenced in a study of T cells in Graves' hyperthyroidism and ophthalmopathy. The source material, RNA transcripts, was used to amplify TCR beta CDR3 regions. The study used the HTBI primer set for a first-round RT-PCR of the TCR CDR3. TCRdb itself ran the multiplex PCR reads through MiXCR, one entry per CDR3 protein. The data contain 660,000 or so distinct CDR3 sequences, less than 45% of them singletons. Specimen: peripheral blood or thyroid tissue (not recorded which). These receptors came from an adult man with Graves' disease, either hyperthyroidism or ophthalmopathy (not recorded which).

This clonotype was counted only a few times. Here the CDR3 DNA reads TGTGCCATCAGTGATAGGGAGGCCGGAGCTTTCTTT. This translates into CAISDREAGAFF. The chain is built from TRBV10-3 and TRBJ1-1; D gene ambiguous. The CDR3 covers 12 residues. Germline loops: CDR1 ENHRY, CDR2 SYGVKD. Trimming pared 3 bases from V and 10 bases from J, leaving 12 bases between.

This clonotype was detected only a few times. V gene TRBV6-5 combines with J gene TRBJ1-5; D uncertain. There are 16 residues in the CDR3. Between the trimmed V and J ends, which lost 5 bases and 1 base, there was a span of 15 bases. Looked up from germline, CDR1 is MNHEY and CDR2 is SVGAGI. CDR3 loop: CASSPSPGFSNQPQHF. CDR3 DNA: TGTGCCAGCAGTCCCTCCCCGGGGTTCAGCAATCAGCCCCAGCATTTT.

V is TRBV7-3 and J is TRBJ2-7; D is perhaps TRBD1 (5 bases). Germline CDR1 reads SGHTA; CDR2 reads FQGTGA. This CDR3 is 14 amino acids long. Trimming took off 3 bases at V and 10 bases at J, with 19 bases between the two ends. The CDR3 loop reads CASSLGQIGQPQYF. CDR3 sequence (DNA): TGTGCCAGCAGCTTGGGGCAGATTGGGCAGCCCCAGTACTTC.

This clonotype has only a few counts. The chain uses TRBV14 and TRBJ2-7, with 10 bases identical to TRBD2. The CDR3 length is 15 residues. V was clipped by 3 bases and J by 3 bases; unmatched bases: 5. CDR1 is SGHDN and CDR2 is FVKESK in the germline V gene. This CDR3 reads CASSHGLAELYEQYF. The DNA for the CDR3 is TGTGCCAGCAGCCACGGACTAGCGGAACTCTACGAGCAGTACTTC.

In its sample, this clonotype was seen many times. V gene TRBV5-8 combines with J gene TRBJ1-1; D perhaps matches TRBD1 (5 bases). CDR3 size: 14 residues. Trimming removed 1 base from V and 4 bases from J, with 11 bases in between. CDR1 is SGHTS and CDR2 is YDEGEE in the germline V gene. The CDR3 loop reads CASSLWGTGTEAFF. Written as DNA, the CDR3 is TGTGCCAGCAGCTTGTGGGGGACGGGCACTGAAGCTTTCTTT.

This clonotype has only one observation. The rearrangement links TRBV11-2 to TRBJ1-2; TRBD1 matches at 9 bases. The junction had 8 bases not matched to a gene; V was cut back by 6 bases and J by 3 bases. The CDR3 totals 15 residues. Germline V gene data show CDR1 as SGHAT and CDR2 as FQNNGV. The CDR3 nucleotides read TGTGCCAGCAGGACCCCGGACAGGGGAGACTATGGCTACACCTTC. This encodes CASRTPDRGDYGYTF. Filled out from reference TRBV11-2 and TRBJ1-2, the complete variable domain reads EAGVAQSPRYKIIEKRQSVAFWCNPISGHATLYWYQQILGQGPKLLIQFQNNGVVDDSQLPKDRFSAERLKGVDSTLKIQPAKLEDSAVYLCASRTPDRGDYGYTFGSGTRLTVV.

This clonotype has a count of ten or more. V gene TRBV19 combines with J gene TRBJ2-6; D gene uncertain. This CDR3 spans 14 amino acids. CDR1 and CDR2 from the germline V gene are LNHDA and SQIVND (reference sequence). V gave up 8 bases and J gave up 4 bases, with 12 bases separating them. The CDR3 protein is CASRQVSGANVLTF. The CDR3, as DNA: TGTGCCAGTCGCCAGGTCTCCGGGGCCAACGTCCTGACTTTC.

The chain is built from TRBV15 and TRBJ1-5; D may be TRBD1 (6 bases). Per the germline V gene, CDR1 is LNHNV and CDR2 is YYDKDF (reference sequence). The germline V and J ends were trimmed by 3 bases and 6 bases, with 12 bases remaining between them. This CDR3 is built from 14 residues. The CDR3 is CATSSLRGSQPQHF. CDR3 sequence (DNA): TGTGCCACCAGCAGCTTGAGGGGGTCTCAGCCCCAGCATTTT.

This clonotype has ten or more counts. The chain recombines TRBV29-1 with TRBJ2-7; D gene unclear. There are 13 residues in the CDR3. Trimming shortened V by 6 bases and J by 6 bases, and 18 bases separated the two germline ends. CDR1 is SQVTM and CDR2 is ANQGSEA in the germline V gene. CDR3 residues: CSVADRVLGEQYF. In DNA, the CDR3 is TGCAGCGTCGCGGACCGGGTTCTGGGCGAGCAGTACTTC.

This clonotype was observed a single time. The chain is built from TRBV2 and TRBJ1-2, with TRBD1 matching over 10 bases. The CDR3 sequence is 13 residues long. The germline V gene has CDR1 SNHLY and CDR2 FYNNEI. V was clipped by 9 bases and J by 6 bases; unmatched bases: 7. The CDR3 DNA reads TGTGCCAGAAGTAGGGACAGGGGTGATGGCTACACCTTC. The encoded protein is CARSRDRGDGYTF. Using reference TRBV2 and TRBJ1-2 for the parts outside the CDR3, the full variable domain is EPEVTQTPSHQVTQMGQEVILRCVPISNHLYFYWYRQILGQKVEFLVSFYNNEISEKSEIFDDQFSVERPDGSNFTLKIRSTKLEDSAMYFCARSRDRGDGYTFGSGTRLTVV.

The rearrangement uses TRBV20-1 and TRBJ2-5; D gene ambiguous. V was shortened by 0 bases and J by 7 bases, with 18 bases between the two germline ends. This CDR3 contains 15 residues. Germline assignment: CDR1 DFQATT and CDR2 SNEGSKA (reference sequence). The CDR3 DNA is TGCAGTGCTAGAGATTGGGCGGCCGAGGAAGGGACCCAGTACTTC. It encodes CSARDWAAEEGTQYF.

A remark on this clonotype: With a much larger clone just one base away, this may be a read error. This chain connects TRBV7-9 to TRBJ1-4; tentatively, D is TRBD1 (6 bases). From germline, CDR1 is SEHNR and CDR2 FQNEAQ (reference sequence). This CDR3 region has 14 residues. Between the trimmed V and J ends, which lost 4 bases and 7 bases, there was a span of 13 bases. CDR3 loop: CASSWDNSPEKLFF. The CDR3 DNA is TGTGCCAGCAGCTGGGACAACTCGCCTGAAAAACTGTTTTTT.

This clonotype turned up a few times. The V call is TRBV7-2, the J call TRBJ1-4; TRBD1 aligns across 8 bases. Germline V gene data show CDR1 as SGHTA and CDR2 as FQGNSA. The V segment lost 8 bases and the J segment 3 bases; nucleotides outside the gene matches: 8. The CDR3 spans 15 residues. CDR3 residues: CASLDRVSPNEKLFF. CDR3 nucleotide sequence: TGTGCCAGCCTGGACAGGGTGTCGCCTAATGAAAAACTGTTTTTT.

The chain uses TRBV29-1 and TRBJ1-5; D possibly corresponds to TRBD1 (5 bases). Between the trimmed V and J ends, which lost 8 bases and 6 bases, there was a span of 14 bases. Germline loops: CDR1 SQVTM, CDR2 ANQGSEA. The CDR3 has 12 residues. CDR3 nucleotide sequence: TGCAGCTTGAAAGGGGCGCGTCAGCCCCAGCATTTT. This encodes CSLKGARQPQHF.

The V call is TRBV9, the J call TRBJ1-2; D ambiguous. Germline CDR1 is SGDLS and CDR2 is YYNGEE. The V end lost 4 bases, the J end lost 0 bases, and 10 bases lay between the germline ends. This CDR3 is 14 amino acids long. This CDR3 is CASSTRTANYGYTF. DNA for the CDR3: TGTGCCAGCAGCACCCGGACCGCTAACTATGGCTACACCTTC.

Remarks on this clonotype: A much larger clone differs by one base, so this may be a read error. The chain combines TRBV15 with TRBJ1-2; a weak D match, TRBD1 (6 bases). Germline values: CDR1 LNHNV, CDR2 YYDKDF (reference sequence). The CDR3 covers 13 residues. Between the trimmed V and J ends, which lost 10 bases and 4 bases, there was a span of 16 bases. The CDR3 protein is CASRETGIYGYTF. Here the CDR3 DNA reads TGTGCCAGCAGAGAGACAGGCATCTATGGCTACACCTTC.